The 28 T cell receptor beta chains below were found in one sample sequenced in a study of T cell responses to AZD1222 COVID-19 vaccine. Sequenced by immunoSEQ multiplex PCR; TCRdb stores in-frame clones only, minus some. Among about 170,000 clones listed, roughly 89% were seen once. The specimen comprised peripheral blood, sampled 28 days after the second AZD1222 dose. These TCRs come from an adult who received the AZD1222 COVID-19 vaccine.

This rearrangement joins TRBV29-1 to TRBJ1-2; 10 positions agree with TRBD1. The CDR3 runs 13 residues. The V gene's germline CDR1 is SQVTM and CDR2 ANQGSEA. V shed 8 bases and J 4 bases; nucleotides not matched to a gene: 7. CDR3 sequence (DNA): TGCAGCACGACGACAGGGGGCAGCTATGGCTACACCTTC. It codes for CSTTTGGSYGYTF.

This chain links TRBV10-2 with TRBJ2-1, with 9 bases fitting TRBD2. Germline values: CDR1 WSHSY, CDR2 SAAADI. J lost 5 bases, V lost 2 bases, and 1 base had no gene match. This CDR3 has 14 residues. In nucleotides, the CDR3 is TGCGCCAGCAGTGAGGCGGGGGGGCACAATGAGCAGTTCTTC. This encodes CASSEAGGHNEQFF.

The V call is TRBV2, the J call TRBJ1-2; 8 bases are shared with TRBD1. This CDR3 has 13 amino acids. Germline V gene lookup returns CDR1 SNHLY and CDR2 FYNNEI. J was trimmed by 8 bases and V by 5 bases; bases with no gene match: 7. The CDR3: CASSPTGTGGYTF. The CDR3 bases are TGTGCCAGCAGTCCTACTGGGACAGGAGGCTACACCTTC.

The chain joins TRBV6-5 to TRBJ1-4; maybe TRBD1 (6 bases). CDR1 is MNHEY, CDR2 SVGAGI, per germline. V shed 5 bases and J shed 2 bases, with 12 bases lying between them. CDR3 length equals 15 residues. As DNA, the CDR3 is TGTGCCAGCAGTCCTACAGGGTTTACTAATGAAAAACTGTTTTTT. It is translated as CASSPTGFTNEKLFF.

The chain carries TRBV27 and TRBJ2-7; D is unresolved. The CDR3 is 13 amino acids. The V and J ends lost 2 bases and 0 bases respectively, with 5 bases between them. The germline V gene encodes CDR1 MNHEY and CDR2 SMNVEV (reference sequence). The CDR3 bases are TGTGCCAGCAGTTTAGGGGACTCCTACGAGCAGTACTTC. This gives the protein CASSLGDSYEQYF.

The chain employs TRBV5-1 and TRBJ2-3, with D possibly TRBD1 on 6 matching bases. The V end was cut by 1 base, the J end by 5 bases, with 23 bases between. The CDR3 has 18 residues. Germline CDR1 reads SGHRS; CDR2 reads YFSETQ. The CDR3 region is CASSLNELAGEIGDTQYF. CDR3 DNA sequence: TGCGCCAGCAGCTTGAACGAATTGGCAGGGGAGATCGGAGATACGCAGTATTTT.

The chain combines TRBV3-1 (or the pseudogene TRBV3-2) with TRBJ1-1; D not certain. The V end was cut by 4 bases, the J end by 6 bases, with 6 bases between. Germline CDR1 reads LGHDT; CDR2 reads YNNKEL (reference sequence). The CDR3 totals 11 residues. The CDR3 loop reads CASSRFSEAFF. The CDR3, as DNA: TGTGCCAGCAGCCGCTTTTCTGAAGCTTTCTTT.

This clone was counted once. The chain uses TRBV7-2 and TRBJ1-2; D uncertain. Germline-derived CDR1 and CDR2 are SGHTA and FQGNSA. Between the trimmed V and J ends, which lost 6 bases and 2 bases, there was a span of 13 bases. This CDR3 has 14 amino acids. In nucleotides, the CDR3 is TGTGCCAGCAGATACATCGGAGGCAACTATGGCTACACCTTC. This codes for CASRYIGGNYGYTF.

The rearrangement uses TRBV20-1 and TRBJ2-5, with D possibly TRBD2 on 6 matching bases. This CDR3 contains 17 residues. CDR1 DFQATT and CDR2 SNEGSKA come from the germline V gene (reference sequence). V shed 3 bases and J shed 4 bases, with 24 bases lying between them. The CDR3 here is CSASPSGIAAGGETQYF. The CDR3 DNA reads as TGCAGTGCTAGTCCCTCTGGCATAGCTGCCGGGGGAGAGACCCAGTACTTC.

This clone showed up just once. This chain links TRBV10-1 with TRBJ2-1; 9 bases match TRBD2. The CDR3 is made up of 16 amino acids. Germline lookup yields CDR1 WNHNN and CDR2 SYGVQD (reference sequence). J lost 6 bases, V lost 5 bases, and 11 bases had no gene match. The CDR3 region has the DNA TGCGCCAGCAGTCTCTGGGGGACTAGCCCTATCAATGAGCAGTTCTTC. Translating it yields CASSLWGTSPINEQFF.

Only a few counts were recorded for this clone. The rearrangement links TRBV18 to TRBJ2-5; D not resolved. This CDR3 spans 13 amino acids. CDR1 and CDR2 (germline): KGHSH, LQKENI. Trimming left V 3 bases short and J 7 bases short, with 12 bases between. DNA of the CDR3: TGTGCCAGCTCACCCTCTGACCTGGGGACCCAGTACTTC. Its translation is CASSPSDLGTQYF.

This clone showed up just once. The rearrangement uses TRBV29-1 and TRBJ1-1, with D perhaps matching TRBD1 (6 bases). Germline values: CDR1 SQVTM, CDR2 ANQGSEA. The CDR3 has 12 residues. V was clipped by 6 bases and J by 0 bases, with 8 bases between them. This CDR3 is CSVDRLNTEAFF. The CDR3 DNA sequence: TGCAGCGTCGACAGGTTGAACACTGAAGCTTTCTTT.

The genes are TRBV6-5 and TRBJ1-4, with D possibly being TRBD1 (5 bases). The CDR3 has 13 amino acids. The V and J ends lost 5 bases and 8 bases respectively, with 12 bases between them. Germline assignment: CDR1 MNHEY and CDR2 SVGAGI. The CDR3 here is CASSRTGREKLFF. In DNA form, the CDR3 reads TGTGCCAGCAGTCGTACAGGAAGGGAAAAACTGTTTTTT.

J is TRBJ2-7 and V is TRBV5-1; D remains unclear. The germline V and J ends were trimmed by 4 bases and 1 base, with 12 bases remaining between them. The CDR3 is 14 amino acids. The germline gives CDR1 SGHRS, CDR2 YFSETQ. This chain's CDR3 is CASSAVGPSYEQYF. CDR3 in DNA: TGCGCCAGCAGCGCCGTTGGGCCTTCCTACGAGCAGTACTTC.

This chain joins TRBV11-2 and TRBJ2-1, with D possibly being TRBD1 (6 bases). CDR1 is SGHAT, CDR2 FQNNGV, per germline. The CDR3 runs to 15 residues. V shed 1 base and J shed 5 bases, with 12 bases lying between them. The CDR3 DNA reads TGTGCCAGCAGCTTAGTAAGGGGGAAAAACAATGAGCAGTTCTTC. This translates into CASSLVRGKNNEQFF.

This chain links TRBV19 with TRBJ1-2, with D possibly being TRBD1 (6 bases). The CDR3 contains 16 residues. Trimming took 5 bases from V and 5 from J, leaving 21 bases between them. CDR1 is LNHDA, CDR2 SQIVND, per germline (reference sequence). The CDR3 region is CASSSNRAPAIYGYTF. DNA of the CDR3: TGTGCCAGTAGTTCCAACAGGGCCCCGGCGATATATGGCTACACCTTC.

V is TRBV7-2 and J is TRBJ2-3, with a weak D call TRBD2 (6 bases). V shed 3 bases and J shed 6 bases, with 10 bases lying between them. The CDR3 is made up of 13 amino acids. Per germline, CDR1 SGHTA and CDR2 FQGNSA. For the CDR3, the DNA is TGTGCCAGCAGCTTGCGGGGTTGGGATACGCAGTATTTT. As protein: CASSLRGWDTQYF.

The rearrangement joins TRBV18 to TRBJ2-5, with TRBD2 matching 11 bases. The germline gives CDR1 KGHSH, CDR2 LQKENI. This CDR3 region has 16 residues. Trimming removed 6 bases from V and 2 bases from J; junction bases left unmatched: 8. The CDR3 sequence: CASSSRLAGTQETQYF. Written as DNA, the CDR3 is TGTGCCAGCTCTTCGAGACTAGCGGGGACTCAAGAGACCCAGTACTTC.

This clone was detected only a few times. This chain connects TRBV6-5 to TRBJ1-1, with 9 bases lining up with TRBD1. Unmatched junction bases numbered 8, after V lost 0 bases and J lost 6 bases. Germline values: CDR1 MNHEY, CDR2 SVGAGI. The CDR3 runs to 16 residues. This CDR3 reads CASSYSAGTGSAEAFF. In nucleotides, the CDR3 is TGTGCCAGCAGTTACTCGGCCGGGACAGGGTCGGCTGAAGCTTTCTTT.

This rearrangement joins TRBV6-2 or TRBV6-3 to TRBJ2-3; TRBD2 aligns across 8 bases. V lost 2 bases to trimming and J lost 4 bases; unmatched junction nucleotides: 8. Germline V gene data show CDR1 as MNHEY and CDR2 as SVGEGT. The CDR3 is made up of 16 amino acids. In DNA form, the CDR3 reads TGTGCCAGCAGTTACGAGCGGGGGCTTTACGCAGATACGCAGTATTTT. Translating gives CASSYERGLYADTQYF.

The chain combines TRBV19 with TRBJ1-1; perhaps TRBD1 as D (6 bases). Deletions cut 6 bases from V and 6 bases from J, with 11 bases between. The CDR3 totals 12 residues. Germline V gives CDR1 LNHDA, CDR2 SQIVND (reference sequence). DNA for the CDR3: TGTGCCAGTAGCGCTGGGGGCGCTGAAGCTTTCTTT. Its protein product is CASSAGGAEAFF.

The V and J genes are TRBV5-8 and TRBJ1-4, with D possibly being TRBD1 (6 bases). The CDR3 contains 15 residues. Trimming left V 1 base short and J 1 base short, with 8 bases between. Germline V lookup: CDR1 SGHTS, CDR2 YDEGEE. The CDR3 reads CASSLQGRTNEKLFF. The CDR3 bases are TGTGCCAGCAGCTTGCAGGGGAGAACTAATGAAAAACTGTTTTTT.

J is TRBJ1-1 and V is TRBV20-1; unclear D gene. The germline V gene encodes CDR1 DFQATT and CDR2 SNEGSKA (reference sequence). The CDR3 runs to 13 residues. V lost 3 bases, J lost 2 bases, and 10 bases lay in between. CDR3 DNA sequence: TGCAGTGCTAGTGCCGGACCTAACACTGAAGCTTTCTTT. The encoded protein is CSASAGPNTEAFF.

The V gene is TRBV5-1, the J gene TRBJ1-4; D possibly corresponds to TRBD1 (6 bases). The CDR3 spans 15 residues. Germline CDR1 reads SGHRS; CDR2 reads YFSETQ. Trimming pared 2 bases from V and 4 bases from J, leaving 12 bases between. CDR3 coding DNA: TGCGCCAGCAGCTTCAGGGGCGGGGGTAATGAAAAACTGTTTTTT. It codes for CASSFRGGGNEKLFF.

This clone was detected once. The chain links TRBV5-1 to TRBJ1-2; 8 bases fit TRBD1. CDR3 size: 15 residues. Germline V lookup: CDR1 SGHRS, CDR2 YFSETQ. V was pared by 4 bases and J by 0 bases, with 5 bases of the junction left unmatched. The CDR3 region is CASSRDRQANYGYTF. In DNA, the CDR3 is TGCGCCAGCAGCCGGGACAGGCAAGCTAACTATGGCTACACCTTC. Looking up the rest from reference TRBV5-1 and TRBJ1-2 gives the full variable domain: KAGVTQTPRYLIKTRGQQVTLSCSPISGHRSVSWYQQTPGQGLQFLFEYFSETQRNKGNFPGRFSGRQFSNSRSEMNVSTLELGDSALYLCASSRDRQANYGYTFGSGTRLTVV.

This sequence joins TRBV7-9 and TRBJ2-5; D remains unclear. The germline V and J ends were trimmed by 4 bases and 5 bases, with 11 bases remaining between them. CDR3 length equals 13 residues. Germline CDR1 is SEHNR and CDR2 is FQNEAQ (reference sequence). The DNA of the CDR3 is TGTGCCAGCAGCTCTGCGAAGGAGGAGACCCAGTACTTC. Its protein is CASSSAKEETQYF.

The rearrangement joins TRBV6-1 to TRBJ2-7; D uncertain. V lost 2 bases and J lost 2, with 7 bases in between. CDR3 size: 13 residues. Germline assignment: CDR1 MNHNS and CDR2 SASEGT. The CDR3 sequence: CASSERAPYEQYF. In DNA form, the CDR3 reads TGTGCCAGCAGTGAACGGGCCCCCTACGAGCAGTACTTC.

This chain uses TRBV19 with TRBJ1-2, with D possibly TRBD1 on 5 matching bases. The V gene lost 5 bases and the J gene lost 10 bases, with 17 bases spanning the gap. The CDR3 extends over 13 amino acids. Per germline, CDR1 LNHDA and CDR2 SQIVND (reference sequence). CDR3 bases: TGTGCCAGTAGTCCGGGGACGGCCCTATCCTACACCTTC. Residues: CASSPGTALSYTF.